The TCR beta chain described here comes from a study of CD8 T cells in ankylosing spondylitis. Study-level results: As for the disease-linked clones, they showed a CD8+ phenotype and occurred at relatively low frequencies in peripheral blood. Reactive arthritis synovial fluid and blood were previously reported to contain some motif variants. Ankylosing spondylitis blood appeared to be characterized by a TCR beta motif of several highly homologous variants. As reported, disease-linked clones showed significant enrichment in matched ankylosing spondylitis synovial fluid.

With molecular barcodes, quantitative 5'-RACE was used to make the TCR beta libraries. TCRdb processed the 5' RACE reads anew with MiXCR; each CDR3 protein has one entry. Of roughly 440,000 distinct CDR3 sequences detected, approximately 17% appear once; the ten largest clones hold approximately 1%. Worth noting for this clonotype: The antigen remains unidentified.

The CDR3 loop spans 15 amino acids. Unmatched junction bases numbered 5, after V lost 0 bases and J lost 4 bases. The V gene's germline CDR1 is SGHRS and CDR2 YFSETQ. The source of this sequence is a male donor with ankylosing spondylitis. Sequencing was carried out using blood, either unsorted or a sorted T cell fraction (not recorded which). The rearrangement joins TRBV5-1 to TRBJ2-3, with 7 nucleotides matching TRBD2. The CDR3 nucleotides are TGCGCCAGCAGCTTGGAGCGGGGCGTCCCAGATACGCAGTATTTT. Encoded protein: CASSLERGVPDTQYF.